One and the same sample provided the 32 T cell receptor beta chains below, sequenced in a study of T cell responses to AZD1222 COVID-19 vaccine. Profiling relied on immunoSEQ multiplex PCR, and the TCRdb table lists in-frame clones only, not all of them. This sample has around 160,000 clones, with roughly nine tenths found just once. Sequencing was performed on peripheral blood, taken 28 days after the second AZD1222 dose. All receptors come from an adult who received the AZD1222 COVID-19 vaccine.

The CDR3 is CASRPPGGNEQFF. Here the CDR3 DNA reads TGTGCCAGCAGGCCCCCGGGGGGAAATGAGCAGTTCTTC. The chain links TRBV6-6 to TRBJ2-1, with 7 bases fitting TRBD2. Germline V gene lookup returns CDR1 MNHNY and CDR2 SVGAGI (reference sequence). Unmatched junction bases numbered 6, after V lost 6 bases and J lost 7 bases. This CDR3 has 13 amino acids.

This rearrangement joins TRBV20-1 to TRBJ2-1, with D unresolved. Germline assignment: CDR1 DFQATT and CDR2 SNEGSKA (reference sequence). V lost 3 bases and J lost 7, with 10 bases in between. This CDR3 comprises 12 residues. CDR3 in DNA: TGCAGTGCTAGTCGCTTATCAAATGAGCAGTTCTTC. Encoded protein: CSASRLSNEQFF.

V is TRBV15 and J is TRBJ1-5; D not certain. The CDR3 sequence is 16 residues long. Per the germline V gene, CDR1 is LNHNV and CDR2 is YYDKDF (reference sequence). The germline V and J ends were trimmed by 0 bases and 7 bases, with 16 bases remaining between them. CDR3 coding DNA: TGTGCCACCAGCAGAGATAGTGCTTACTCATCCCAGCCCCAGCATTTT. Translation: CATSRDSAYSSQPQHF.

The rearrangement joins TRBV7-8 to TRBJ2-1; 9 bases map to TRBD2. Per germline, CDR1 SGHVS and CDR2 FQNEAQ. This CDR3 is 15 amino acids long. With V trimmed by 4 bases and J by 2 bases, 3 bases remained unmatched. CDR3 in amino acids: CASSSRTSAYNEQFF. DNA for the CDR3: TGTGCCAGCAGCTCCCGGACTAGCGCCTACAATGAGCAGTTCTTC.

CDR3 sequence: CAAHRGKDTEAFF. CDR3 coding DNA: TGTGCCGCCCACAGGGGAAAGGACACTGAAGCTTTCTTT. V and J are TRBV6-5 and TRBJ1-1; TRBD1 aligns across 7 bases. Trimming at V came to 11 bases and at J to 3 bases, leaving 9 bases not matched to a gene. This CDR3 has 13 residues. Looked up from germline, CDR1 is MNHEY and CDR2 is SVGAGI.

The chain uses TRBV6-5 and TRBJ1-1, with D uncertain. V was shortened by 7 bases and J by 7 bases, with 13 bases between the two germline ends. From germline, CDR1 is MNHEY and CDR2 SVGAGI. The CDR3 sequence is 12 residues long. CDR3 in amino acids: CASINPLHEAFF. The CDR3 region has the DNA TGTGCCAGCATTAACCCCCTCCATGAAGCTTTCTTT.

The V call is TRBV6-2 or TRBV6-3, the J call TRBJ2-3; tentatively, D is TRBD2 (5 bases). The CDR3 runs 15 residues. Germline V gene data show CDR1 as MNHEY and CDR2 as SVGEGT. Trimming removed 5 bases at V and 1 base at J, with 13 bases between. The CDR3 coding sequence is TGTGCCAGCAGTCCGAGGCGGGCCGGCACAGATACGCAGTATTTT. Translating gives CASSPRRAGTDTQYF.

The chain recombines TRBV29-1 with TRBJ1-4; D gene uncertain. The CDR3 has 16 residues. Trimming cost V 0 bases and J 3 bases, with 14 bases left between them. In germline, CDR1 is SQVTM, CDR2 ANQGSEA. The CDR3: CSVEDQFVASNEKLFF. The CDR3 nucleotides are TGCAGCGTTGAAGATCAATTCGTGGCCTCTAATGAAAAACTGTTTTTT.

A single count supports this clone. The J gene is TRBJ1-4, the V gene TRBV6-5; D may be TRBD1 (5 bases). Germline lookup yields CDR1 MNHEY and CDR2 SVGAGI. Deletions cut 6 bases from V and 7 bases from J, with 15 bases between. This CDR3 is built from 14 residues. CDR3 loop: CASRTQGFTEKLFF. The CDR3 DNA sequence: TGTGCCAGCAGGACCCAGGGATTTACTGAAAAACTGTTTTTT.

V and J are TRBV29-1 and TRBJ2-6; possible D gene TRBD1, 6 bases. V was pared by 6 bases and J by 0 bases, with 12 bases between. From germline, CDR1 is SQVTM and CDR2 ANQGSEA. The CDR3 has 15 residues. For the CDR3, the DNA is TGCAGCGTCGACAACAGGGACTCTGGGGCCAACGTCCTGACTTTC. The encoded protein is CSVDNRDSGANVLTF.

The V gene is TRBV6-5, the J gene TRBJ1-4, with 9 bases aligning to TRBD1. The CDR3 is 14 residues long. CDR1 is MNHEY, CDR2 SVGAGI, per germline. V shed 6 bases and J 6 bases; nucleotides not matched to a gene: 5. The DNA for the CDR3 is TGTGCCAGCAGGTCCGGGACAGGGTATGAAAAACTGTTTTTT. Translation: CASRSGTGYEKLFF.

The chain recombines TRBV27 with TRBJ1-6; TRBD1 aligns across 7 bases. The CDR3 is made up of 18 amino acids. Germline V gene data show CDR1 as MNHEY and CDR2 as SMNVEV (reference sequence). V was pared by 3 bases and J by 0 bases, with 8 bases of the junction left unmatched. Written as DNA, the CDR3 is TGTGCCAGCAGTTTTCCCGGACAGGTGAGCTCCTATAATTCACCCCTCCACTTT. Amino acids: CASSFPGQVSSYNSPLHF.

This chain links TRBV2 with TRBJ1-5; no clear D gene. Trimming removed 7 bases from V and 0 bases from J, with 13 bases in between. The germline V gene encodes CDR1 SNHLY and CDR2 FYNNEI. The CDR3 is 15 residues long. The CDR3 DNA reads TGTGCCAGCATTGCCGGGCCCCATAGCAATCAGCCCCAGCATTTT. It yields the protein CASIAGPHSNQPQHF.

This rearrangement joins TRBV18 to TRBJ1-2; D is perhaps TRBD1 (5 bases). The CDR3 has 17 amino acids. Germline values: CDR1 KGHSH, CDR2 LQKENI. V lost 3 bases, J lost 1 base, and 18 bases lay in between. For the CDR3, the DNA is TGTGCCAGCTCACCGCAGGGTTGGCAGAACATTAACTATGGCTACACCTTC. This encodes CASSPQGWQNINYGYTF. The entire variable domain, with the rest obtained from reference TRBV18 and TRBJ1-2, is as follows: NAGVMQNPRHLVRRRGQEARLRCSPMKGHSHVYWYRQLPEEGLKFMVYLQKENIIDESGMPKERFSAEFPKEGPSILRIQQVVRGDSAAYFCASSPQGWQNINYGYTFGSGTRLTVV.

J is TRBJ2-7 and V is TRBV10-3, with 12 bases aligning to TRBD2. This CDR3 region has 17 residues. Trimming at V came to 0 bases and at J to 4 bases, leaving 7 bases not matched to a gene. CDR1 ENHRY and CDR2 SYGVKD come from the germline V gene. In DNA form, the CDR3 reads TGTGCCATCAGTGAGTCTCTACTAGCGGGGGGACAATACGAGCAGTACTTC. Its protein is CAISESLLAGGQYEQYF.

The chain joins TRBV4-1 to TRBJ2-2, with a weak D call TRBD1 (6 bases). Trimming cost V 5 bases and J 6 bases, with 19 bases left between them. The CDR3 covers 16 residues. The germline CDR1 and CDR2 sequences are MGHRA and YSYEKL. CDR3 in DNA: TGCGCCAGCAGCGAGGGACACCCCCTATTTCCCGGGGAGCTGTTTTTT. Encoded protein: CASSEGHPLFPGELFF.

This chain connects TRBV30 to TRBJ1-5; D uncertain. Germline V gene data show CDR1 as GTSNPN and CDR2 as SVGIG (reference sequence). The CDR3 totals 16 residues. V lost 0 bases, J lost 1 base, and 13 bases lay in between. The DNA of the CDR3 is TGTGCCTGGAGTGTAGCCCGAACTAACAGCAATCAGCCCCAGCATTTT. This translates into CAWSVARTNSNQPQHF.

This clone was seen more than once but under ten times. The chain combines TRBV5-1 with TRBJ2-7; the D gene is possibly TRBD2 (6 bases). Germline values: CDR1 SGHRS, CDR2 YFSETQ. Trimming removed 2 bases at V and 4 bases at J, with 19 bases between. The CDR3 loop spans 16 amino acids. This CDR3 is CASSFGGGSGLYEQYF. DNA for the CDR3: TGCGCCAGCAGCTTCGGGGGAGGAAGCGGGCTGTACGAGCAGTACTTC.

The rearrangement links TRBV6-1 to TRBJ1-2, with D perhaps TRBD1 (5 bases). Germline values: CDR1 MNHNS, CDR2 SASEGT. Trimming took 1 base from V and 8 from J, leaving 11 bases between them. This CDR3 has 13 amino acids. CDR3 sequence: CASSEGDHTGYTF. The CDR3 nucleotides are TGTGCCAGCAGTGAAGGGGACCATACCGGCTACACCTTC.

A note on this clone: This specimen includes other DNA sequences encoding the same CDR3. The rearrangement links TRBV30 to TRBJ2-1; D is perhaps TRBD2 (7 bases). The ends were cut back, 0 bases at V and 2 bases at J, with 14 bases in the middle. The CDR3 contains 16 residues. Germline CDR1 is GTSNPN and CDR2 is SVGIG (reference sequence). CDR3 in amino acids: CAWSVGGPGPYNEQFF. As DNA, the CDR3 is TGTGCCTGGAGTGTCGGGGGGCCCGGGCCCTACAATGAGCAGTTCTTC. The full variable domain, in which reference TRBV30 and TRBJ2-1 provide the parts outside the CDR3, is SQTIHQWPATLVQPVGSPLSLECTVEGTSNPNLYWYRQAAGRGLQLLFYSVGIGQISSEVPQNLSASRPQDRQFILSSKKLLLSDSGFYLCAWSVGGPGPYNEQFFGPGTRLTVL.

The rearrangement links TRBV2 to TRBJ2-1; D possibly corresponds to TRBD2 (6 bases). V was cut by 6 bases and J by 7 bases, with 16 bases left in between. The germline V gene has CDR1 SNHLY and CDR2 FYNNEI. CDR3 length equals 14 residues. In DNA form, the CDR3 reads TGTGCCAGCAGGAACGGGGTGGCGGGGAATGAGCAGTTCTTC. This gives the protein CASRNGVAGNEQFF.

This clone occurred once. The V and J genes are TRBV4-2 and TRBJ2-7; D is unclear. The CDR3 totals 13 residues. Germline assignment: CDR1 LGHNA and CDR2 YNFKEQ. V dropped 1 base and J dropped 3 bases, with 7 bases sitting between them. In DNA, the CDR3 is TGTGCCAGCAGCCAAGGGGCGAGCTACGAGCAGTACTTC. This gives the protein CASSQGASYEQYF.

The chain joins TRBV19 to TRBJ2-1; D gene ambiguous. V lost 5 bases to trimming and J lost 9 bases, with 26 bases between them. Germline assignment: CDR1 LNHDA and CDR2 SQIVND (reference sequence). CDR3 length equals 17 residues. DNA of the CDR3: TGTGCCAGTAGTCCTTCCCCGAACGGACCTTCCAGTGGTGAGCAGTTCTTC. Translation gives CASSPSPNGPSSGEQFF. Full variable domain (rest looked up from reference TRBV19 and TRBJ2-1): DGGITQSPKYLFRKEGQNVTLSCEQNLNHDAMYWYRQDPGQGLRLIYYSQIVNDFQKGDIAEGYSVSREKKESFPLTVTSAQKNPTAFYLCASSPSPNGPSSGEQFFGPGTRLTVL.

The V gene is TRBV4-1, the J gene TRBJ2-1; D gene uncertain. Germline CDR1 is MGHRA and CDR2 is YSYEKL. The V end was cut by 1 base, the J end by 2 bases, with 9 bases between. This CDR3 comprises 15 residues. The CDR3 protein is CASSQVPTTYNEQFF. As DNA, the CDR3 is TGCGCCAGCAGCCAAGTTCCTACTACCTACAATGAGCAGTTCTTC.

This rearrangement joins TRBV5-1 to TRBJ2-5; 14 bases are a match to TRBD2. The germline V gene has CDR1 SGHRS and CDR2 YFSETQ. V dropped 0 bases and J dropped 1; count of bases not matched to a gene: 2. The CDR3 runs to 17 residues. This chain's CDR3 is CASSLVTSGRAQETQYF. CDR3 nucleotide sequence: TGCGCCAGCAGCTTGGTGACTAGCGGGAGGGCCCAAGAGACCCAGTACTTC.

This chain uses TRBV5-6 with TRBJ2-7; 7 bases map to TRBD1. CDR3 length: 15 amino acids. From germline, CDR1 is SGHDT and CDR2 YYEEEE. Trimming at V came to 1 base and at J to 4 bases, leaving 8 bases not matched to a gene. The CDR3 coding sequence is TGTGCCAGCAGCTTGCCAGGATCGACAGGGTACGAGCAGTACTTC. Translation: CASSLPGSTGYEQYF.

Only a few counts were recorded for this clone. The chain employs TRBV6-5 and TRBJ2-1; 15 bases align to TRBD2. The CDR3 sequence is 14 residues long. The germline V gene encodes CDR1 MNHEY and CDR2 SVGAGI. The J segment lost 10 bases and the V segment lost 6 bases, leaving 4 bases of the junction unmatched. The CDR3 here is CASSSGLAGGEQFF. The CDR3 nucleotides read TGTGCCAGCAGCAGCGGACTAGCGGGAGGGGAGCAGTTCTTC.

The chain recombines TRBV9 with TRBJ1-1; D not certain. CDR3 length: 12 residues. Looked up from germline, CDR1 is SGDLS and CDR2 is YYNGEE. The V end lost 0 bases, the J end lost 10 bases, and 10 bases lay between the germline ends. For the CDR3, the DNA is TGTGCCAGCAGCGTAGTCGAAGGTGGAGCTTTCTTT. It specifies CASSVVEGGAFF.

The DNA of the CDR3 is TGCGCCAGCAGCTTGGGCAGGGATGGCTCACCCCTCCACTTT. Protein sequence: CASSLGRDGSPLHF. The V gene is TRBV5-1, the J gene TRBJ1-6, with a weak D call TRBD1 (5 bases). The length of the CDR3 is 14 residues. The V and J ends lost 0 bases and 10 bases respectively, with 11 bases between them. From germline, CDR1 is SGHRS and CDR2 YFSETQ.

V usage is TRBV6-5 and J usage is TRBJ1-5; D remains ambiguous. V lost 5 bases and J 1 base, leaving 12 bases between the germline ends. The CDR3 spans 15 residues. Germline V lookup: CDR1 MNHEY, CDR2 SVGAGI. CDR3 DNA: TGTGCCAGCAGTCCTCGGGCAGTCAGCAATCAGCCCCAGCATTTT. Its translation: CASSPRAVSNQPQHF.

This clone was seen many times. This chain links TRBV4-3 with TRBJ2-7; the match to TRBD2 covers 9 bases. Germline V gene data show CDR1 as LGHNA and CDR2 as YSLEER. The CDR3 runs 16 residues. J gave up 3 bases and V 1 base, and 7 bases lay outside the gene matches. DNA for the CDR3: TGCGCCAGCAGCCAAGGGACTAGCGAAGCCTTCTACGAGCAGTACTTC. As protein: CASSQGTSEAFYEQYF.

The chain couples TRBV14 to TRBJ1-1; D gene unclear. This CDR3 has 11 residues. The germline V gene encodes CDR1 SGHDN and CDR2 FVKESK. The V end lost 2 bases, the J end lost 11 bases, and 9 bases lay between the germline ends. The CDR3 DNA reads TGTGCCAGCAGCCAATCAAGGAGGGCTTTCTTT. It specifies CASSQSRRAFF.